The clone carrying this T cell receptor (beta chain) was seen a few times. What it recognizes is unknown. The CDR3 runs to 16 residues. The V and J ends lost 4 bases and 7 bases, in that order; junction bases with no gene match: 12. Germline V gene sequence: CDR1 MNHEY, CDR2 SMNVEV (reference sequence). TCRdb re-called the PCR reads with MiXCR, one entry per CDR3 protein. Among about 640,000 distinct CDR3 sequences, about 20% were seen once, and the ten largest hold around 0.86%. It was from around 18,000 to 910,000 sorted cells, with 10%, 30% or 50% RNA, that naive CD8 libraries came. The sample is drawn from a study of molecular identifiers for immune sequencing clone quantification. Study findings and constraints: The study found clones above 20 RNA copies held over 97% of effector molecules and under 1% in naive cells.

This TCR was recovered from a human donor in good health. Some libraries in this study had Jurkat cell RNA spiked in. The chain recombines TRBV27 with TRBJ2-1; 8 positions match TRBD1. Sequencing input: naive CD8+ T cells from blood, with Jurkat cell RNA spiked in. Subset denoted: FACS-sorted CD8+CD4-CCR7+CD45RA+ naive T cells. The CDR3 DNA follows: TGTGCCAGCAGTTCCAGGACAGGGTACCCATCTAATGAGCAGTTCTTC. The encoded protein is CASSSRTGYPSNEQFF.